A selection of T cell receptor beta chains follows, all from one sample in a study of T-cell reconstitution after alpha-beta-depleted transplantation in children. TCRdb passed the PCR reads through MiXCR, listing each CDR3 protein once. The sample carries hundreds of thousands of distinct CDR3 sequences, over 15% recorded once. The source material was PBMCs, mostly from graft donor cells, sampled 360 days after TCRalphabeta/CD19-depleted stem cell transplant. The receptors originated from a male patient between 2 and 10 years old who had a stem cell transplant for acute lymphoblastic leukemia, so the T cells may come from the graft donor. Both conserved end residues are part of each CDR3. A D gene is named only where the DNA matches it firmly. A row's size may be missing; if present it is once, few, many or a size class.

>few|TRBJ2-7|.|TRBV12-3/TRBV12-4
CASSLTLGPRMGQYF
TGTGCCAGCAGTTTAACCTTAGGACCTCGTATGGGGCAGTACTTC
>few|TRBJ1-3|.|TRBV10-3
CAISESGRSSGNTIYF
TGTGCCATCAGTGAGAGTGGCCGGAGCTCTGGAAACACCATATATTTT
>few|TRBJ2-2|.|TRBV20-1
CSARAASTGELFF
TGCAGTGCTAGGGCTGCTTCGACCGGGGAGCTGTTTTTT
>.|TRBJ2-1|.|TRBV7-2
CASSPRDGWNEQFF
TGTGCCAGCAGCCCGAGGGACGGCTGGAATGAGCAGTTCTTC
>.|TRBJ2-7|TRBD1|TRBV20-1
CSARIRDRVSYEQYF
TGCAGTGCTAGAATCCGGGACAGAGTCTCCTACGAGCAGTACTTC
>few|TRBJ2-6|TRBD2|TRBV9
CASSNRLAGGNGANVLTF
TGTGCCAGCAGCAATCGTCTAGCGGGAGGTAATGGGGCCAACGTCCTGACTTTC
>few|TRBJ2-3|TRBD2|TRBV10-1
CASSAGVHTDTQYF
TGCGCCAGCAGCGCGGGGGTCCACACAGATACGCAGTATTTT
>.|TRBJ2-5|TRBD1|TRBV9
CASSVQGAETQYF
TGTGCCAGCAGCGTTCAGGGGGCGGAGACCCAGTACTTC
>.|TRBJ1-2|TRBD1|TRBV5-1
CASSLRGTGLNYGYTF
TGCGCCAGCAGCCTCAGGGGGACAGGGCTTAACTATGGCTACACCTTC
>few|TRBJ2-7|TRBD2|TRBV5-1
CASSLGLALSYEQYF
TGCGCCAGCAGCTTGGGACTAGCTCTCTCCTACGAGCAGTACTTC
>few|TRBJ2-3|TRBD2|TRBV20-1
CSASKTSGGPDTQYF
TGCAGTGCTAGCAAGACTAGCGGGGGTCCAGATACGCAGTATTTT
>few|TRBJ2-1|.|TRBV4-2
CASSQDPGRRYEQFF
TGTGCCAGCAGCCAAGATCCTGGCCGCCGGTATGAGCAGTTCTTC
>few|TRBJ2-1|TRBD2|TRBV7-3
CASSLRNPGLAGALYNEQFF
TGTGCCAGCAGCTTAAGGAACCCGGGACTAGCGGGGGCTCTCTACAATGAGCAGTTCTTC
>few|TRBJ1-2|.|TRBV4-2
CASSQDGKTYGYTF
TGTGCCAGCAGCCAAGATGGGAAGACCTATGGCTACACCTTC
>few|TRBJ2-2|TRBD1|TRBV29-1
CSVVDRANTGELFF
TGCAGCGTTGTGGACAGGGCGAACACCGGGGAGCTGTTTTTT
>.|TRBJ1-3|.|TRBV5-1
CASTPSPSSGNTIYF
TGCGCCAGCACCCCTTCTCCTAGCTCTGGAAACACCATATATTTT
>.|TRBJ2-2|TRBD1|TRBV5-5
CASSFRQGWMWELFF
TGTGCCAGCAGCTTCAGACAGGGGTGGATGTGGGAGCTGTTTTTT
>.|TRBJ1-4|TRBD1|TRBV5-5
CASSYGQGNEKLFF
TGTGCCAGCAGCTATGGACAGGGAAACGAAAAACTGTTTTTT
>few|TRBJ2-5|.|TRBV7-2
CASSPLRGLSETQYF
TGTGCCAGCAGCCCCCTTCGGGGTTTGTCAGAGACCCAGTACTTC
>.|TRBJ2-4|.|TRBV20-1
CSARTSGAKNIQYF
TGCAGTGCTCGGACGTCTGGGGCCAAAAACATTCAGTACTTC
>.|TRBJ2-1|.|TRBV25-1
CASSPTGQGARNWQFF
TGTGCCAGCAGTCCGACGGGGCAGGGAGCCCGCAATTGGCAGTTCTTC
>few|TRBJ2-7|.|TRBV6-5
CASMGGRYEQYF
TGTGCCAGCATGGGAGGACGGTACGAGCAGTACTTC
>.|TRBJ2-3|TRBD1|TRBV5-1
CASSLGDSYTDTQYF
TGCGCCAGCAGCTTAGGGGACAGTTACACAGATACGCAGTATTTT
>few|TRBJ2-1|TRBD2|TRBV12-3/TRBV12-4
CASSWGGAGGPVEEFF
TGTGCCAGCAGTTGGGGTGGAGCGGGAGGGCCGGTGGAAGAGTTCTTC
>many|TRBJ2-1|.|TRBV18
CASSLPLGREQFF
TGTGCCAGCTCACTCCCCCTAGGGCGTGAGCAGTTCTTC
>few|TRBJ2-2|.|TRBV29-1
CSVEDPANTGELFF
TGCAGCGTTGAAGATCCCGCGAACACCGGGGAGCTGTTTTTT
>.|TRBJ1-1|TRBD1|TRBV12-3/TRBV12-4
CASSLLGQGFDTEAFF
TGTGCCAGCAGTTTACTGGGACAGGGGTTTGACACTGAAGCTTTCTTT
>few|TRBJ2-3|TRBD1|TRBV5-1
CASQQATGGILDTQYF
TGCGCCAGCCAGCAGGCGACAGGGGGCATCCTGGATACGCAGTATTTT
>.|TRBJ1-1|.|TRBV10-3
CAISESSGLKMNTEAFF
TGTGCCATCAGTGAGTCATCAGGGTTGAAAATGAACACTGAAGCTTTCTTT
>few|TRBJ1-1|.|TRBV5-1
CASSLVSEGGTEAFF
TGCGCCAGCAGCTTGGTATCGGAGGGAGGCACTGAAGCTTTCTTT
>.|TRBJ2-5|.|TRBV10-3
CAISAPGFGETQYF
TGTGCCATATCAGCCCCGGGTTTCGGTGAGACCCAGTACTTC
>few|TRBJ1-1|.|TRBV12-3/TRBV12-4
CASSLLGGAGDTEAFF
TGTGCCAGCAGTTTGTTGGGGGGCGCTGGGGACACTGAAGCTTTCTTT
>few|TRBJ2-3|.|TRBV7-9
CASSPRSRGQASDTQYF
TGTGCCAGCAGCCCAAGGTCGAGAGGTCAGGCATCAGATACGCAGTATTTT
>few|TRBJ2-1|TRBD1|TRBV28
CASSFPGQGRRNEQFF
TGTGCCAGCAGTTTTCCCGGACAGGGGAGGCGAAATGAGCAGTTCTTC
>.|TRBJ1-1|.|TRBV18
CASSQRGENTEAFF
TGTGCCAGCTCACAAAGGGGGGAGAACACTGAAGCTTTCTTT
>few|TRBJ2-3|.|TRBV7-9
CASSLVGSAGTQYF
TGTGCCAGCAGCTTAGTGGGTAGCGCTGGTACGCAGTATTTT